The 7 T cell receptor beta chains given below trace back to one sample, sequenced in a study of T-cell memory formation after mild COVID-19 (dated by TCRdb to the early 2020s). Libraries were prepared through 5' RACE. Sequencing was carried out with an Illumina NovaSeq 6000. The public sequencing data were trimmed at Q25 with fastp and processed into clonotypes with MiXCR by TCRdb, which kept only in-frame beta chains. Under each unique CDR3 protein, matching rows form one entry showing the most common genes and DNA. In this sample the table shows roughly 340,000 distinct CDR3 sequences, less than 20% of which occur a single time. The ten largest clones take up approximately 20% of the sample. Sequenced: PBMCs or a T cell subset sorted from them (not recorded which). All receptors derive from a man younger than 35 who had mild COVID-19 (a few samples of this study predate the infection). The sample titles of this study are shuffled in the database, so cell type and time point are left out; the donor was told from shared clones.

This clonotype showed up just once. The chain links TRBV6-5 to TRBJ1-6; 7 bases align to TRBD1. Germline assignment: CDR1 MNHEY and CDR2 SVGAGI. The CDR3 length is 15 residues. J was trimmed by 8 bases and V by 0 bases; bases with no gene match: 4. CDR3 loop: CASSYSTGPHSPLHF. Here the CDR3 DNA reads TGTGCCAGCAGTTACTCGACAGGGCCCCATTCACCCCTCCACTTT.

A note on this clonotype: A read error may produce the germline difference seen at one junction end. The rearrangement joins TRBV4-3 to TRBJ2-1; D ambiguous. The CDR3 covers 13 residues. CDR1 is LGHNA, CDR2 YSLEER, per germline. The CDR3 DNA reads TGCGCCAGCAGCCAAGAAGAACAACTGCGTCGGATCTTC. Residues: CASSQEEQLRRIF.

This clonotype was found many times. The chain links TRBV7-2 to TRBJ2-3, with D tentatively TRBD1 or TRBD2 (5 bases each). The germline V gene has CDR1 SGHTA and CDR2 FQGNSA. The CDR3 runs to 13 residues. The V and J ends lost 6 bases and 2 bases respectively, with 9 bases between them. The CDR3 region has the DNA TGTGCCAGCAGTCGGGACCTCACAGATACGCAGTATTTT. Its translation: CASSRDLTDTQYF.

This clonotype was seen a handful of times. The chain joins TRBV6-5 to TRBJ1-1, with 7 bases lining up with TRBD1. In germline, CDR1 is MNHEY, CDR2 SVGAGI. The length of the CDR3 is 15 residues. V lost 7 bases to trimming and J lost 0 bases; unmatched junction nucleotides: 8. CDR3 residues: CASKTGQLMNTEAFF. The DNA for the CDR3 is TGTGCCAGCAAAACGGGACAGCTCATGAACACTGAAGCTTTCTTT.

This clonotype showed up many times. The gene calls are TRBV5-1 and TRBJ1-2; D gene ambiguous. Trimming took off 0 bases at V and 2 bases at J, with 8 bases between the two ends. The CDR3 runs 14 residues. CDR1 and CDR2 from the germline V gene are SGHRS and YFSETQ. The CDR3 here is CASSLAGQNYGYTF. The CDR3 DNA reads as TGCGCCAGCAGCTTGGCCGGGCAAAACTATGGCTACACCTTC.

This clonotype was observed a few times. The V gene is TRBV19, the J gene TRBJ2-4; 9 nucleotides align to TRBD1. This CDR3 has 16 amino acids. Germline loops: CDR1 LNHDA, CDR2 SQIVND (reference sequence). J lost 1 base, V lost 5 bases, and 6 bases had no gene match. DNA for the CDR3: TGTGCCAGTAGTTTCGGTGGACAGGGGGCCAAAAACATTCAGTACTTC. Translated, it gives CASSFGGQGAKNIQYF.

The chain has TRBV4-3 and TRBJ2-4; tentative D call: TRBD1 (5 bases). The CDR3 contains 16 residues. CDR1 is LGHNA, CDR2 YSLEER, per germline. Trimming stripped 0 bases from V and 6 bases from J, with 15 bases between. The CDR3: CASSQDVGQGGNIQYF. CDR3 nucleotides: TGCGCCAGCAGCCAAGATGTCGGCCAGGGCGGAAACATTCAGTACTTC.